The entry that follows covers one T cell receptor beta chain sequence. TCRdb independently ran MiXCR on the 5' RACE reads; one entry per CDR3 protein. The sample shows 1.5 million or so distinct CDR3 sequences, 32% of them seen only once. This sample is part of a study of identical twins. The TCR sequence derives from a newborn girl in good health. The sample was cord blood.

For the CDR3, the DNA is TGTGCCAGCAACCCTTGGGGCAATGAGCAGTTCTTC. Translation gives CASNPWGNEQFF. The chain employs TRBV12-3 or TRBV12-4 and TRBJ2-1; unclear D gene. The CDR3 is made up of 12 amino acids. The V end lost 7 bases, the J end lost 6 bases, and 10 bases lay between the germline ends.